Sequencing of this T cell receptor (beta chain) was carried out in a study of early T cells in non-severe SARS-CoV-2 infection (dated by TCRdb to 2020 to 2023). About the full investigation: Because TCR sequencing relied on bulk RNA taken from unsorted whole blood, pairing of alpha and beta chains was not possible.

This clonotype was seen ten or more times. This receptor's antigen is unknown. Without the conserved terminal phenylalanine or tryptophan, this CDR3 likely stems from a read error. The limits of the CDR3 on the DNA are not certain, so only TCRdb's listed CDR3 is given. Findings and caveats that apply to the study as a whole: VDJdb matching was skewed toward anti-spike CD8 responses, so virus-specific expansions were likely underestimated and private and CD4 specificities were missed.

The study was a case-control design nested within a healthcare worker cohort in London, UK, with weekly nasopharyngeal swab PCR tests and blood sampling. Healthcare workers were recruited between 23 and 31 March 2020, during the week of the UK lockdown, and were followed weekly for up to 16 weeks. The germline V gene (reference sequence) provides CDR1 DFQATT and CDR2 SNEGSKA. From its first to its last residue, the CDR3 has 9 amino acids. Library construction relied on 5' RACE. Instrument on record: NextSeq 500. In the TCR library protocol, unique molecular identifiers were attached to individual cDNA molecules to correct for PCR bias and sequencing error. Both TCR alpha and beta chains were sequenced, and tight co-correlation was observed between alpha and beta sequence abundances in each sample. For the original study's pipeline: Decombinator V4 was used to annotate the V gene, J gene and CDR3 of the TCR sequences. Expanded TCRs were defined as changing significantly between any two time points under a Poisson model with p below 0.0001. TCR abundances were normalised to the total number of TCRs sequenced in each sample and reported as counts per million. MAIT TCRs were defined by TRAV1-2 paired with TRAJ12, TRAJ20 or TRAJ33, and iNKT TCRs by TRAV10 paired with TRAJ18. VDJdb, accessed 1 November 2021, was searched for CMV, EBV and SARS-CoV-2 annotated TCRs, excluding TCRs annotated for multiple antigens. Clones were called with MiXCR by TCRdb after fastp trimmed the public reads at Q25, and only in-frame beta chains were retained. One record per CDR3 amino acid sequence lists the most common genes and DNA. In this record, the V and J calls reflect TCRdb's handling and not the investigators' own analysis. Here the sample has tens of thousands of distinct CDR3 sequences; about 6.4% occur a single time. The leading ten clones occupy about 5.9% of the sample.

The source material was whole blood, sampled at baseline. The sequence derives from an adult who was a healthcare worker with PCR-confirmed SARS-CoV-2 infection or an uninfected control (not recorded which). Rearrangement joined TRBV20-1 to TRBJ1-5. CDR3 reads: CSAGGTSTR.